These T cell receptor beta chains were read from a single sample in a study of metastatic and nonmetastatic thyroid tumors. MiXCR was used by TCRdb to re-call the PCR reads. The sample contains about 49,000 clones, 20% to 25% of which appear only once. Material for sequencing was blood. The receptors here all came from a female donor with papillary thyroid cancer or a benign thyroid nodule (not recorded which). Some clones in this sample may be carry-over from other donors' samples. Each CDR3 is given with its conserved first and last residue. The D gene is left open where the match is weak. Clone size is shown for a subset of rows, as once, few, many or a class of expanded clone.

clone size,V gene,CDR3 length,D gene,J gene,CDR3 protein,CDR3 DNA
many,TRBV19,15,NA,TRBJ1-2,CASSIGPTANYGYTF,TGTGCCAGTAGTATCGGACCGACAGCTAACTATGGCTACACCTTC
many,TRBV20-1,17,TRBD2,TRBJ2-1,CSASATSSGSSYNEQFF,TGCAGTGCTAGTGCTACGTCTAGCGGGAGCTCCTACAATGAGCAGTTCTTC
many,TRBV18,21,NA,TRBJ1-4,CASSPSQFSGARVNFGEKLFF,TGTGCCAGCTCACCATCTCAGTTTTCAGGGGCGCGAGTTAATTTTGGTGAAAAACTGTTTTTT
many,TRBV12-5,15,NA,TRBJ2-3,CASGSPRYGRDTQYF,TGTGCTAGTGGGAGCCCGCGGTACGGTAGAGATACGCAGTATTTT
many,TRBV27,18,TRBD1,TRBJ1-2,CASSLYPGFQGAYYGYTF,TGTGCCAGCAGTTTATATCCGGGTTTCCAGGGGGCGTACTATGGCTACACCTTC
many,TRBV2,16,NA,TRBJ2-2,CASSPPVDIGTGELFF,TGTGCCAGCAGTCCGCCGGTGGACATCGGAACCGGGGAGCTGTTTTTT
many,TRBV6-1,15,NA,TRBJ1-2,CASTQGGGASYGYTF,TGTGCCAGCACTCAAGGGGGAGGCGCGTCGTATGGCTACACCTTC
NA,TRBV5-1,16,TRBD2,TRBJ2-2,CASSFASGLNTGELFF,TGCGCCAGCAGCTTCGCTAGCGGATTGAACACCGGGGAGCTGTTTTTT
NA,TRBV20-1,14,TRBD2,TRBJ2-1,CRASVVSGFNEQFF,TGCAGAGCTAGTGTGGTTAGCGGGTTCAATGAGCAGTTCTTC
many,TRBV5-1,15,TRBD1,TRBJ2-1,CASSLGQVSYNEQFF,TGCGCCAGCAGCCTTGGACAGGTCTCCTACAATGAGCAGTTCTTC
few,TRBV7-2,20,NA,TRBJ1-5,CAISFRDGGLISKGNQPQHF,TGTGCCATCAGCTTTAGGGACGGGGGCCTAATATCAAAGGGCAATCAGCCCCAGCATTTT
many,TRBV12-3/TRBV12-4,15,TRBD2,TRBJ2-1,CASRPTSGNYNEQFF,TGTGCCAGCAGACCGACTAGCGGGAACTACAATGAGCAGTTCTTC
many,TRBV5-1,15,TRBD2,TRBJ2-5,CASSPRASGKETQYF,TGCGCCAGCAGCCCGAGGGCTAGCGGGAAGGAGACCCAGTACTTC
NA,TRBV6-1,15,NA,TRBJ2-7,CASTWVTESSYEQYF,TGTGCCAGCACCTGGGTGACGGAGAGCTCCTACGAGCAGTACTTC
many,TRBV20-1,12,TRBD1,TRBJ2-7,CSADRDPYEQYF,TGCAGTGCAGACAGGGATCCCTACGAGCAGTACTTC
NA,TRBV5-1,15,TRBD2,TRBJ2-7,CASSVGGEPDHEQYF,TGCGCCAGCTCGGTGGGGGGGGAGCCCGACCACGAGCAGTACTTC
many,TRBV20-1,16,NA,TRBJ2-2,CSARVLGGPNTGELFF,TGCAGTGCTAGAGTGTTGGGGGGCCCGAACACCGGGGAGCTGTTTTTT
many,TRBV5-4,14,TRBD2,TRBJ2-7,CASSLTSARYEQYF,TGTGCCAGCAGTTTAACTAGCGCCAGATACGAGCAGTACTTC
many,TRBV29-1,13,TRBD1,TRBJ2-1,CSVGRTGGDEQFF,TGCAGCGTTGGGAGGACAGGGGGGGATGAGCAGTTCTTC
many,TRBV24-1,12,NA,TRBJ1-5,CATSDSNQPQHF,TGTGCCACCAGTGATAGCAATCAGCCCCAGCATTTT
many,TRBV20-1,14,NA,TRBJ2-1,CSARAGSGYNEQFF,TGCAGTGCTAGGGCGGGGTCCGGATACAATGAGCAGTTCTTC
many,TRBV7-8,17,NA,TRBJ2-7,CASSLLDSDFSSYEQYF,TGTGCCAGCAGCTTATTAGATTCAGACTTCAGCTCCTACGAGCAGTACTTC
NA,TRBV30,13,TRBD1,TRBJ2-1,CACIRTGKGEQFF,TGTGCCTGTATTCGGACAGGGAAGGGTGAGCAGTTCTTC
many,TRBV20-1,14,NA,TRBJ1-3,CSAIDRRQGNTIYF,TGCAGTGCTATAGACAGGCGGCAAGGAAACACCATATATTTT
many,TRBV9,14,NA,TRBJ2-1,CASSVEVGRDEQFF,TGTGCCAGCAGCGTAGAGGTGGGGCGCGATGAGCAGTTCTTC
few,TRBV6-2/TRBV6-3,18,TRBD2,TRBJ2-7,CASIPGLAGVSGSYEQYF,TGTGCCAGCATCCCCGGACTAGCGGGAGTTTCCGGGTCCTACGAGCAGTACTTC
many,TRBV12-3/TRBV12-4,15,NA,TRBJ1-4,CASSTHREANEKLFF,TGTGCCAGCAGTACCCACAGGGAAGCTAATGAAAAACTGTTTTTT
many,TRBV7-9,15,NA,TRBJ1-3,CASTPGQSSGNTIYF,TGTGCCAGCACCCCTGGACAGTCCTCTGGAAACACCATATATTTT
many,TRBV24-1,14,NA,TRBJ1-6,CATSAGTSGSPLHF,TGTGCCACCAGTGCCGGGACAAGCGGTTCACCCCTCCACTTT
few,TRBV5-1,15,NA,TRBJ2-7,CASSPNSEGGYEQYF,TGCGCCAGCAGCCCCAACTCGGAGGGGGGGTACGAGCAGTACTTC
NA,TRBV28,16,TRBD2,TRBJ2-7,CASIPGTSLVSYEQYF,TGTGCCAGCATACCTGGGACTAGCCTGGTCTCCTACGAGCAGTACTTC
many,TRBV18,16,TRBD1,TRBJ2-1,CASSPLKQGPLNEQFF,TGTGCCAGCTCACCATTAAAACAGGGGCCCCTCAATGAGCAGTTCTTC
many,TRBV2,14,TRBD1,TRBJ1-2,CASSSRSGGDGYTF,TGTGCCAGCAGTTCCCGGTCAGGGGGGGATGGCTACACCTTC
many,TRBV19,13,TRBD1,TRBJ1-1,CASSMTGVGEAFF,TGTGCCAGTAGTATGACAGGGGTTGGTGAAGCTTTCTTT
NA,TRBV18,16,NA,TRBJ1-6,CPSSPSQGRHYSPLHF,TGTCCCAGCTCGCCGTCTCAGGGGAGGCATTATTCACCCCTCCACTTT
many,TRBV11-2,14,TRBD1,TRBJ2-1,CASSISGTANEQFF,TGTGCCAGCAGCATTTCTGGGACAGCGAATGAGCAGTTCTTC
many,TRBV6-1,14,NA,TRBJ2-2,CASISWGLSGELFF,TGTGCCAGCATCAGTTGGGGGTTGTCCGGGGAGCTGTTTTTT
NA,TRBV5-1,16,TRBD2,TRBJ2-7,CASSALSSGGSYEQYF,TGCGCCAGCAGCGCCCTGTCTAGCGGAGGCTCCTACGAGCAGTACTTC
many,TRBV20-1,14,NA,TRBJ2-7,CSASESPPNYEQYF,TGCAGTGCTAGTGAAAGCCCCCCGAACTACGAGCAGTACTTC
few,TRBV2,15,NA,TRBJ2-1,CASSEGAGNYNEQFF,TGTGCCAGCAGTGAAGGGGCAGGGAACTACAATGAGCAGTTCTTC
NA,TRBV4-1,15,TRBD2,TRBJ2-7,CASSQEGAGVVEQYF,TGCGCCAGCAGCCAAGAAGGGGCGGGAGTGGTCGAGCAGTACTTC
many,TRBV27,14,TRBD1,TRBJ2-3,CASSQGQGKGTQYF,TGTGCCAGCAGTCAGGGACAGGGGAAGGGTACGCAGTATTTT
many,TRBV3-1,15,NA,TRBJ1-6,CASSQDSGLDSPLHF,TGTGCCAGCAGCCAAGATAGCGGGTTGGATTCACCCCTCCACTTT
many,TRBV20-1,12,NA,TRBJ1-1,CRVRGRGTEAFF,TGCAGGGTGAGGGGGAGGGGGACTGAAGCTTTCTTT
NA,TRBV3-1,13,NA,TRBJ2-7,CASSLQSSYEQYF,TGTGCCAGCAGCTTACAGAGCTCCTACGAGCAGTACTTC
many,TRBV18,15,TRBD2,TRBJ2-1,CASSPSRGGYNEQFF,TGTGCCAGCTCACCATCGCGGGGGGGATACAATGAGCAGTTCTTC
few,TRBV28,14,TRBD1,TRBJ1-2,CASSMIQGAGGYTF,TGTGCCAGCAGCATGATACAGGGGGCCGGTGGATACACATTC
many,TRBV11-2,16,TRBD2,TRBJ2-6,CASRPTSGSGANVLTF,TGTGCCAGCAGACCGACTAGCGGCTCTGGGGCCAACGTCCTGACTTTC
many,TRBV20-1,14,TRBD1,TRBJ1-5,CSARAGGSNQPQHF,TGCAGTGCTAGGGCAGGGGGCAGCAATCAGCCCCAGCATTTT
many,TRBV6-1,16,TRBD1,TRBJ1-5,CASSPQGQGVSQPQHF,TGTGCCAGCAGTCCTCAAGGGCAGGGGGTCTCTCAGCCCCAGCATTTT